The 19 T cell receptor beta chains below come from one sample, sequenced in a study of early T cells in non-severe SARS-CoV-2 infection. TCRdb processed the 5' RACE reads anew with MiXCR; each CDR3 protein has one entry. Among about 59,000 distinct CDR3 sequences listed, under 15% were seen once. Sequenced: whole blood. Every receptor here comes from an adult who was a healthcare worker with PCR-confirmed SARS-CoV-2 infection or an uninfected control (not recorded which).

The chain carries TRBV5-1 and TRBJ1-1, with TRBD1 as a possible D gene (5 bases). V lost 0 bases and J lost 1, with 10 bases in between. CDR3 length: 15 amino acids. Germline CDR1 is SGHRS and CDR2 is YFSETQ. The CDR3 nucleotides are TGCGCCAGCAGCTTGGAGGGACGGACGAACACTGAAGCTTTCTTT. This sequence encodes CASSLEGRTNTEAFF.

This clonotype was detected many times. CDR3 nucleotides: TGTGCCAGTAGTGCCTATGGAGTGGAGGGAACAGATACGCAGTATTTT. Its translation is CASSAYGVEGTDTQYF. The chain uses TRBV19 and TRBJ2-3, with a possible D match to TRBD2 (6 bases). Germline assignment: CDR1 LNHDA and CDR2 SQIVND (reference sequence). The CDR3 extends over 16 amino acids. V was cut by 5 bases and J by 3 bases, with 18 bases left in between.

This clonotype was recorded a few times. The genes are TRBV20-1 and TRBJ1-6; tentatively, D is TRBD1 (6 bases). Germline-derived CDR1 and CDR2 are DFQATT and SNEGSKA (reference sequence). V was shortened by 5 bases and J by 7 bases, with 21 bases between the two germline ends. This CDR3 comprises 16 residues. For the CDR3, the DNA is TGCAGTGCTGGAAGAGCGGGGGCGCGGGGGAATTCACCCCTCCACTTT. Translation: CSAGRAGARGNSPLHF.

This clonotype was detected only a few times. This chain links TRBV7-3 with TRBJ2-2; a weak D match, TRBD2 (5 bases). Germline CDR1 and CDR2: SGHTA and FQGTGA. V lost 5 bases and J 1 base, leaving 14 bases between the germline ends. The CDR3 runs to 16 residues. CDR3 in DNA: TGTGCCAGCAGCCGGACGGGGATGGGGAACACCGGGGAGCTGTTTTTT. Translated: CASSRTGMGNTGELFF.

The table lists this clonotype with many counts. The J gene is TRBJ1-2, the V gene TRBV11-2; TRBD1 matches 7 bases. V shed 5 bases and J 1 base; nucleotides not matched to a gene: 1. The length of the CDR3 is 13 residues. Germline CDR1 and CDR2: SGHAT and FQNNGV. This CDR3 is CASSRDSNYGYTF. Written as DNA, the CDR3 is TGTGCCAGCAGCCGGGACAGTAACTATGGCTACACCTTC. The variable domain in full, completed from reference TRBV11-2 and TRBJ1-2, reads EAGVAQSPRYKIIEKRQSVAFWCNPISGHATLYWYQQILGQGPKLLIQFQNNGVVDDSQLPKDRFSAERLKGVDSTLKIQPAKLEDSAVYLCASSRDSNYGYTFGSGTRLTVV.

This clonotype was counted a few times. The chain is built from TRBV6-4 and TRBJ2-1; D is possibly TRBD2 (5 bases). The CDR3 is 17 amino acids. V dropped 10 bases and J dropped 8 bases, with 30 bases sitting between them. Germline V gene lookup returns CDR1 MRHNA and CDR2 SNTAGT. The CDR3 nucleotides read TGTGCCACCCCGATTGTGGGAGCCCCTTCCAATTCGGATGAGCAGTTCTTC. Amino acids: CATPIVGAPSNSDEQFF.

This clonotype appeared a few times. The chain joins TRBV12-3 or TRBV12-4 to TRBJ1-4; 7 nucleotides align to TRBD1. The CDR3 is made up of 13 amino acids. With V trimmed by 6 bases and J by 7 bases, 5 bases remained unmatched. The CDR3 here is CASSEGAGEKLFF. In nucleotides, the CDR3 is TGTGCCAGCAGCGAGGGGGCCGGTGAAAAACTGTTTTTT.

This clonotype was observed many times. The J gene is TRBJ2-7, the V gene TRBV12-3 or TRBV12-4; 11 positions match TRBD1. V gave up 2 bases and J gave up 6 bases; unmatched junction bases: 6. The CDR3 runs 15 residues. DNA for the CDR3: TGTGCCAGCAGTTTAACCGGGACAGGGGGAAGCGAGCAGTACTTC. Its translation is CASSLTGTGGSEQYF.

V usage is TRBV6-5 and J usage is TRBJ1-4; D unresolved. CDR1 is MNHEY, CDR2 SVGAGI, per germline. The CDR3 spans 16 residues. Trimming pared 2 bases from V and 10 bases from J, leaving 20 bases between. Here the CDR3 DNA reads TGTGCCAGCAGTTACATGTTAAATTCGGGCACGGGAAAACTGTTTTTT. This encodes CASSYMLNSGTGKLFF.

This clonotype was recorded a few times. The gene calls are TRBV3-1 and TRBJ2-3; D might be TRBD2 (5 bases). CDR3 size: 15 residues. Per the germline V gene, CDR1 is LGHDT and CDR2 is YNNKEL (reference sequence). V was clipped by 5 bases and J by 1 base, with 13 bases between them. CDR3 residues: CASSYRRAGTDTQYF. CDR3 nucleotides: TGTGCCAGCAGCTACCGTCGAGCGGGCACAGATACGCAGTATTTT.

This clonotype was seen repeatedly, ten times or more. CDR3 sequence: CASSSGGAGNEQFF. CDR3 nucleotide sequence: TGCGCCAGCAGCTCGGGCGGGGCTGGAAATGAGCAGTTCTTC. The chain uses TRBV5-1 and TRBJ2-1; D might be TRBD2 (6 bases). Looked up from germline, CDR1 is SGHRS and CDR2 is YFSETQ. The CDR3 is made up of 14 amino acids. V was trimmed by 3 bases and J by 7 bases, leaving 14 bases between them.

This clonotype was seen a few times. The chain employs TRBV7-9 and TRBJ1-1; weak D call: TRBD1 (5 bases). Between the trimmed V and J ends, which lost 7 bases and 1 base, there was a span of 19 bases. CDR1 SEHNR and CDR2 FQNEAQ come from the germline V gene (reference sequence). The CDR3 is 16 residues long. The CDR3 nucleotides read TGTGCCAGCACCCCTAGAGACGGCAGGGCGAACACTGAAGCTTTCTTT. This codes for CASTPRDGRANTEAFF. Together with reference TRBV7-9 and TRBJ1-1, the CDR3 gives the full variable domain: DTGVSQNPRHKITKRGQNVTFRCDPISEHNRLYWYRQTLGQGPEFLTYFQNEAQLEKSRLLSDRFSAERPKGSFSTLEIQRTEQGDSAMYLCASTPRDGRANTEAFFGQGTRLTVV.

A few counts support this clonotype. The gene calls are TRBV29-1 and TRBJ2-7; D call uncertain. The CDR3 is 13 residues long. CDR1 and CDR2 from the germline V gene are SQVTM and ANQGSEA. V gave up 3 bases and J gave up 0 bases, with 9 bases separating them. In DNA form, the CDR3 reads TGCAGCGTTGACATGGGAAGCTCCTACGAGCAGTACTTC. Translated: CSVDMGSSYEQYF.

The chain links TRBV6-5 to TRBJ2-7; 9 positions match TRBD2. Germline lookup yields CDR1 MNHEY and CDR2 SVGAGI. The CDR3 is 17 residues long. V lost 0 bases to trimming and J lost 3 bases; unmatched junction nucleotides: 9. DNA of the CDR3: TGTGCCAGCAGTTACTCGAGGGCTAGCGGGGACATCTACGAGCAGTACTTC. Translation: CASSYSRASGDIYEQYF.

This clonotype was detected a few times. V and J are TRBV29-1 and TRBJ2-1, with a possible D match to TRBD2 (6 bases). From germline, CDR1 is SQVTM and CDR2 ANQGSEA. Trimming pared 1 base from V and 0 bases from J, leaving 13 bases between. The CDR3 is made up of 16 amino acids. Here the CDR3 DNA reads TGCAGCGTTGAAGGGCTGTCGGGGGACTCCTACAATGAGCAGTTCTTC. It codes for CSVEGLSGDSYNEQFF.

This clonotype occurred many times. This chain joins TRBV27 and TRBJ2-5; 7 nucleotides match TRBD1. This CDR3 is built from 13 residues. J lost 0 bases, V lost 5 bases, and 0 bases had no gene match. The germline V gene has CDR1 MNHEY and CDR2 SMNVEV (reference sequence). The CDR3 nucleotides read TGTGCCAGCAGTACAGGGGACCAAGAGACCCAGTACTTC. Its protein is CASSTGDQETQYF.

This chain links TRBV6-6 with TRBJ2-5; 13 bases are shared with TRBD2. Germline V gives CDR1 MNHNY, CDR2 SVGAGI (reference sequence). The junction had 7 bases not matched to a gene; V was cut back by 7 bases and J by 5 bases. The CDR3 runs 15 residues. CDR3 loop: CASTRLAGGSETQYF. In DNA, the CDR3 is TGTGCCAGCACCCGACTAGCGGGGGGCTCGGAGACCCAGTACTTC.

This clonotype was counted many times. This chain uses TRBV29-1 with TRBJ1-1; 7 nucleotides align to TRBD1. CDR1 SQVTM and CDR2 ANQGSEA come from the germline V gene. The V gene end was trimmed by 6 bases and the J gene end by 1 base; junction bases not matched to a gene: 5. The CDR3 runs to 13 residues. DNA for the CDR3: TGCAGCGTCACCGGGACAGCGAACACTGAAGCTTTCTTT. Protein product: CSVTGTANTEAFF. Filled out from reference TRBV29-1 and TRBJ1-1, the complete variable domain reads SAVISQKPSRDICQRGTSLTIQCQVDSQVTMMFWYRQQPGQSLTLIATANQGSEATYESGFVIDKFPISRPNLTFSTLTVSNMSPEDSSIYLCSVTGTANTEAFFGQGTRLTVV.

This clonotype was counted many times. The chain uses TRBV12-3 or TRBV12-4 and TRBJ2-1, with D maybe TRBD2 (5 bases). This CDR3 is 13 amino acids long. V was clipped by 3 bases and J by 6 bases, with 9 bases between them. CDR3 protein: CASSFRGTNEQFF. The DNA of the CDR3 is TGTGCCAGCAGTTTCCGGGGAACCAATGAGCAGTTCTTC.